The 6 T cell receptor beta chains presented below share a single source sample, sequenced in a study of TIL therapy for anti-PD-1-resistant metastatic lung cancer. The immunoSEQ assay was v3. This table comes from immunoSEQ multiplex PCR, and its TCRdb copy is limited to in-frame clones, with some not included. The repertoire holds under 70,000 clones, with around four fifths as singletons. Noted time point: pre-treatment sample, taken before nivolumab and TIL therapy. The sample was blood, taken at baseline. These receptors all stem from a person between 25 and 80 years old with non-small cell lung cancer.

This sequence joins TRBV7-3 and TRBJ2-2, with TRBD2 matching over 8 bases. Germline-derived CDR1 and CDR2 are SGHTA and FQGTGA. The CDR3 totals 17 residues. V was clipped by 5 bases and J by 7 bases; unmatched bases: 15. DNA of the CDR3: TGTGCCAGCAGCAACCGTAATATTCGGGAGGGGGTCGGGGAGCTGTTTTTT. As protein: CASSNRNIREGVGELFF.

J is TRBJ1-2 and V is TRBV4-2; TRBD1 might be the D (5 bases). Germline lookup yields CDR1 LGHNA and CDR2 YNFKEQ. The length of the CDR3 is 17 residues. V was pared by 3 bases and J by 1 base, with 18 bases between. The CDR3 DNA is TGTGCCAGCAGCCAGATACCCCAGGGTCTTTATAACTATGGCTACACCTTC. This codes for CASSQIPQGLYNYGYTF.

This sequence joins TRBV4-2 and TRBJ2-3, with TRBD2 matching 10 bases. CDR3 length: 17 residues. The junction had 5 bases not matched to a gene; V was cut back by 0 bases and J by 2 bases. Germline V gene data show CDR1 as LGHNA and CDR2 as YNFKEQ. CDR3 DNA sequence: TGTGCCAGCAGCCAAGAAGGGAGCGGGGGGGCCACAGATACGCAGTATTTT. It translates to CASSQEGSGGATDTQYF.

This sequence joins TRBV6-5 and TRBJ1-2; no definite D call. Germline CDR1 is MNHEY and CDR2 is SVGAGI. This CDR3 spans 12 amino acids. V was clipped by 1 base and J by 8 bases, with 8 bases between them. In nucleotides, the CDR3 is TGTGCCAGCAGTTACTTCGAGGGCGGCTACACCTTC. It yields the protein CASSYFEGGYTF.

This chain links TRBV30 with TRBJ2-1, with 7 positions matching TRBD2. Germline CDR1 is GTSNPN and CDR2 is SVGIG (reference sequence). The CDR3 sequence is 15 residues long. Trimming took 2 bases from V and 7 from J; bases not matched to a gene: 11. The CDR3 DNA sequence: TGTGCCTGGAGTCGAGGACTAGGCGCGGTAAATGAGCAGTTCTTC. Its protein product is CAWSRGLGAVNEQFF.

This clone appeared once. The CDR3 reads CASSLALGMSGELFF. DNA for the CDR3: TGTGCCAGCAGCTTGGCCCTTGGGATGTCCGGGGAGCTGTTTTTT. The chain is built from TRBV5-4 and TRBJ2-2; D is ambiguous. This CDR3 comprises 15 residues. Trimming stripped 0 bases from V and 6 bases from J, with 12 bases between. CDR1 is SGHNT and CDR2 is YYREEE in the germline V gene (reference sequence).